The clone carrying this TCR beta chain has just a few counts. Its target is unknown. The CDR3 totals 13 residues. Trimming left V 7 bases short and J 1 base short, with 10 bases between. Germline lookup yields CDR1 SQVTM and CDR2 ANQGSEA. The data derive from a study of shared clonotypes between healthy human individuals. Into CD45RA+ naive and CD45RA-negative memory subsets, the CD4+ cells were split. General study points: Donor clonotype sharing was expected to depend on sequencing depth.

Each subset's genomic DNA was split evenly across several immunoSEQ plates. This table comes from immunoSEQ multiplex PCR, and its TCRdb copy is limited to in-frame clones, with some not included. The data show 700,000 or so clones, with 72% seen just once and around 2% held by the top ten. Sequenced: memory CD4+ T cells sorted from blood. Subset described: CD45RA-negative fraction. The sequence was obtained from a woman in her 30s in good health. The V and J genes are TRBV29-1 and TRBJ2-2; no definite D call. The CDR3 DNA sequence: TGCAGCGCCCTCCTTGTGAACACCGGGGAGCTGTTTTTT. Translation gives CSALLVNTGELFF.